The 2 T cell receptor beta chains listed next were all sequenced from one sample in a study of identical twins. TCRdb analysed the 5' RACE reads with MiXCR anew, one entry per CDR3 protein. The repertoire holds fewer than 250,000 distinct CDR3 sequences, with around 7.6% as singletons. The sample also formed part of further work on yellow fever vaccine responses in identical twins.

Sequencing was done on a sample of CD8+ T cells sorted from blood. The source of these receptors is a young woman in good health.

In its sample, this clonotype was seen many times. The V and J genes are TRBV12-3 or TRBV12-4 and TRBJ1-2; a weak D match, TRBD1 (5 bases). V was trimmed by 8 bases and J by 6 bases, leaving 7 bases between them. CDR3 size: 10 residues. CDR3 residues: CASAGHGYTF. Here the CDR3 DNA reads TGTGCCAGCGCAGGGCATGGCTACACCTTC.

The chain carries TRBV13 and TRBJ2-5; perhaps TRBD2 as D (5 bases). V was clipped by 4 bases and J by 1 base, with 7 bases between them. The CDR3 has 13 residues. Germline V gene sequence: CDR1 PRHDT, CDR2 FYEKMQ (reference sequence). The CDR3 DNA reads as TGTGCCAGCAGCTACGGGATCCAAGAGACCCAGTACTTC. Residues: CASSYGIQETQYF. Full variable domain (rest looked up from reference TRBV13 and TRBJ2-5): AAGVIQSPRHLIKEKRETATLKCYPIPRHDTVYWYQQGPGQDPQFLISFYEKMQSDKGSIPDRFSAQQFSDYHSELNMSSLELGDSALYFCASSYGIQETQYFGPGTRLLVL.